This TCR beta chain comes out of a study of preoperative IRX-2 immunotherapy in early breast cancer. Treatment defined: preoperative locoregional IRX-2 cytokine immunotherapy. This phase Ib study tested locoregional IRX-2 cytokine immunotherapy given before surgery. Clones were sequenced by immunoSEQ multiplex PCR, and TCRdb holds only the in-frame ones, with some missing. The sample lists about 23,000 clones; about 95% were seen once. V was cut by 5 bases and J by 6 bases, with 17 bases left in between. The CDR3 contains 14 residues. Per the germline V gene, CDR1 is LNHNV and CDR2 is YYDKDF (reference sequence).

V and J are TRBV15 and TRBJ2-7; tentative D call: TRBD2 (6 bases). Sequenced material: tumor tissue, taken after IRX-2 immunotherapy. The receptor comes from a human donor with breast cancer. In DNA, the CDR3 is TGTGCCACCAGCGGCCCTTGGGACTCTCCCGAGCAGTACTTC. It encodes CATSGPWDSPEQYF.